Below, one T cell receptor (beta chain) is given with its context. The sample comes from a study of cytomegalovirus exposure and HLA in healthy donors. 13 Jbeta primers and 60 Vbeta primers were used for the PCR. TCRdb keeps only in-frame clones here, not all; method: immunoSEQ multiplex PCR. The sample contains about 110,000 clones, roughly 79% of which appear only once. The germline CDR1 and CDR2 sequences are ENHRY and SYGVKD. The junction had 5 bases not matched to a gene; V was cut back by 4 bases and J by 7 bases. The CDR3 length is 14 residues. The sequencing input was PBMCs. The rearrangement joins TRBV10-3 to TRBJ2-1; 9 bases align to TRBD1. This clonotype originated in a woman in her twenties or thirties in good health and CMV-seronegative. CDR3 sequence reads: CAISAGQGVNEQFF. The CDR3 DNA sequence: TGTGCCATCAGTGCGGGACAGGGTGTAAATGAGCAGTTCTTC.